Presented here are 32 T cell receptor beta chains from one specimen sequenced in a study of T cell responses to AZD1222 COVID-19 vaccine. Here immunoSEQ multiplex PCR was the method, and the copy in TCRdb shows in-frame clones only, minus some. Here the sample spans about 110,000 clones, roughly four fifths being singletons. The sample was peripheral blood, taken on day 0 of AZD1222 vaccination. The receptors come from an adult in good health.

The CDR3 loop reads CSVEILNGGDTQYF. CDR3 DNA sequence: TGCAGCGTCGAAATATTAAACGGGGGAGATACGCAGTATTTT. The chain combines TRBV29-1 with TRBJ2-3; possibly TRBD2 for D (6 bases). The germline gives CDR1 SQVTM, CDR2 ANQGSEA. The CDR3 contains 14 residues. V gave up 6 bases and J gave up 5 bases, with 18 bases separating them.

The V gene is TRBV5-3, the J gene TRBJ1-2; TRBD1 is a possible D gene (5 bases). TRBV5-3 is an ORF, and what it does is uncertain. The CDR3 covers 18 residues. Trimming left V 2 bases short and J 0 bases short, with 20 bases between. CDR3 in amino acids: CARSFYRPTLAANYGYTF. The CDR3 DNA reads as TGTGCCAGAAGCTTCTACAGGCCAACCCTCGCAGCTAACTATGGCTACACCTTC.

The V call is TRBV3-1 (or the pseudogene TRBV3-2), the J call TRBJ2-3; 8 nucleotides line up with TRBD2. CDR3 length equals 15 residues. CDR1 and CDR2 (germline): LGHDT, YNNKEL (reference sequence). V lost 4 bases and J lost 0; bases outside the gene matches: 3. CDR3 sequence (DNA): TGTGCCAGCAGCCCCTTAGCGGGGAGCACAGATACGCAGTATTTT. Its translation: CASSPLAGSTDTQYF.

This clone was detected only a few times. This sequence joins TRBV4-1 and TRBJ1-4; weak D call: TRBD1 (6 bases). This CDR3 is built from 15 residues. V was clipped by 6 bases and J by 3 bases, with 14 bases between them. In germline, CDR1 is MGHRA, CDR2 YSYEKL. CDR3 region: CASRTGRSANEKLFF. The CDR3 DNA reads TGCGCCAGCAGAACAGGGAGGAGTGCTAATGAAAAACTGTTTTTT.

The gene calls are TRBV4-2 and TRBJ1-4; 7 bases are a match to TRBD1. This CDR3 spans 15 amino acids. The germline CDR1 and CDR2 sequences are LGHNA and YNFKEQ. V was clipped by 4 bases and J by 7 bases; unmatched bases: 9. This CDR3 is CASSRTGQLAEKLFF. The DNA for the CDR3 is TGTGCCAGCAGCCGGACGGGACAGCTGGCTGAAAAACTGTTTTTT.

This clone was observed a single time. The rearrangement uses TRBV29-1 and TRBJ2-3, with TRBD2 matching over 13 bases. The length of the CDR3 is 14 residues. CDR1 and CDR2 from the germline V gene are SQVTM and ANQGSEA. Trimming at V came to 6 bases and at J to 2 bases, leaving 2 bases not matched to a gene. Here the CDR3 DNA reads TGCAGCGTGGGGACTAGCGGGATCACAGATACGCAGTATTTT. Protein: CSVGTSGITDTQYF.

The rearrangement links TRBV10-3 to TRBJ1-4; D might be TRBD1 (5 bases). The CDR3 covers 12 residues. The germline V gene has CDR1 ENHRY and CDR2 SYGVKD. CDR3 in DNA: TGTCGGGACGGGTCAGATAATGAAAAACTGTTTTTT. Protein sequence: CRDGSDNEKLFF.

The chain recombines TRBV28 with TRBJ1-2; maybe TRBD1 (5 bases). CDR3 length: 14 residues. V was trimmed by 3 bases and J by 1 base, leaving 9 bases between them. CDR1 MDHEN and CDR2 SYDVKM come from the germline V gene. CDR3 residues: CASSFGALNYGYTF. The CDR3 DNA follows: TGTGCCAGCAGTTTCGGGGCCCTTAACTATGGCTACACCTTC.

The chain employs TRBV19 and TRBJ2-2, with D uncertain. This CDR3 region has 13 residues. Trimming took 3 bases from V and 7 from J, leaving 9 bases between them. Germline CDR1 and CDR2: LNHDA and SQIVND (reference sequence). CDR3 residues: CASSISLNGELFF. The CDR3 region has the DNA TGTGCCAGTAGTATTAGTTTGAACGGGGAGCTGTTTTTT.

The chain is built from TRBV20-1 and TRBJ2-3, with no clear D. The CDR3 length is 10 residues. In germline, CDR1 is DFQATT, CDR2 SNEGSKA (reference sequence). The V and J ends lost 1 base and 5 bases respectively, with 1 base between them. This CDR3 reads CSARGDTQYF. The DNA of the CDR3 is TGCAGTGCTAGAGGAGATACGCAGTATTTT.

The V gene is TRBV30, the J gene TRBJ1-1; 9 bases fit TRBD1. Germline-derived CDR1 and CDR2 are GTSNPN and SVGIG (reference sequence). Germline trimming cut 4 bases from V and 5 bases from J; bases unmatched to any gene: 8. There are 14 residues in the CDR3. The CDR3 nucleotides are TGTGCCTGGACCCAAACAGGGGGCCGGACTGAAGCTTTCTTT. Translating it yields CAWTQTGGRTEAFF.

This chain joins TRBV5-5 and TRBJ2-5, with 8 bases fitting TRBD1. This CDR3 has 14 residues. CDR1 is SGHKS, CDR2 YYEKEE, per germline (reference sequence). After removal of 3 bases from V and 5 bases from J, the junction contained 6 bases not matched to a gene. The CDR3 sequence: CASSSQGAQETQYF. CDR3 nucleotide sequence: TGTGCCAGCAGCTCCCAGGGGGCACAGGAGACCCAGTACTTC.

The chain joins TRBV19 to TRBJ2-2, with D unresolved. V lost 3 bases to trimming and J lost 3 bases, with 8 bases between them. The CDR3 covers 14 residues. From germline, CDR1 is LNHDA and CDR2 SQIVND (reference sequence). The CDR3 bases are TGTGCCAGTAGTATTACTGGGTACACCGGGGAGCTGTTTTTT. Translated: CASSITGYTGELFF.

V and J are TRBV28 and TRBJ1-3; 7 nucleotides align to TRBD1. V trimming: 7 bases; J trimming: 4 bases; junction bases outside the gene matches: 7. Germline loops: CDR1 MDHEN, CDR2 SYDVKM. This CDR3 is built from 14 residues. The CDR3 sequence: CASTQGGPGNTIYF. The DNA for the CDR3 is TGTGCCAGCACCCAGGGGGGACCGGGAAACACCATATATTTT.

The chain combines TRBV28 with TRBJ1-2; D may be TRBD1 (6 bases). The CDR3 length is 15 residues. From germline, CDR1 is MDHEN and CDR2 SYDVKM. Trimming left V 3 bases short and J 4 bases short, with 15 bases between. CDR3 amino acids: CASSLAQGAPYGYTF. The CDR3 DNA reads as TGTGCCAGCAGTTTGGCACAGGGAGCGCCCTATGGCTACACCTTC.

The V gene is TRBV7-9, the J gene TRBJ2-2; D call uncertain. The CDR3 consists of 13 residues. The V and J ends lost 1 base and 6 bases respectively, with 6 bases between them. Germline V gives CDR1 SEHNR, CDR2 FQNEAQ (reference sequence). Here the CDR3 reads CASSLGFAGELFF. For the CDR3, the DNA is TGTGCCAGCAGCTTAGGCTTCGCCGGGGAGCTGTTTTTT.

CDR3 bases: TGTGCCAGCAGCGCAGACAACATTCAGTACTTC. Translation: CASSADNIQYF. The chain has TRBV9 and TRBJ2-4, with D uncertain. V lost 3 bases and J lost 7, with 5 bases in between. The germline V gene has CDR1 SGDLS and CDR2 YYNGEE. The CDR3 runs 11 residues.

This chain links TRBV5-1 with TRBJ1-2; D is unclear. The germline V and J ends were trimmed by 5 bases and 3 bases, with 14 bases remaining between them. The CDR3 contains 14 residues. The germline gives CDR1 SGHRS, CDR2 YFSETQ. This chain's CDR3 is CASSLTGIDYGYTF. In DNA, the CDR3 is TGCGCCAGCAGTTTGACGGGGATTGACTATGGCTACACCTTC. Full variable domain (remainder filled in from reference TRBV5-1 and TRBJ1-2): KAGVTQTPRYLIKTRGQQVTLSCSPISGHRSVSWYQQTPGQGLQFLFEYFSETQRNKGNFPGRFSGRQFSNSRSEMNVSTLELGDSALYLCASSLTGIDYGYTFGSGTRLTVV.

V and J are TRBV19 and TRBJ1-5; no definite D call. Between the trimmed V and J ends, which lost 3 bases and 0 bases, there was a span of 9 bases. The CDR3 runs 15 residues. CDR1 LNHDA and CDR2 SQIVND come from the germline V gene (reference sequence). CDR3 nucleotide sequence: TGTGCCAGTAGTATTTCCAGACTTAGCAATCAGCCCCAGCATTTT. Its protein is CASSISRLSNQPQHF.

The chain employs TRBV5-6 and TRBJ2-7, with no clear D. Per germline, CDR1 SGHDT and CDR2 YYEEEE. This CDR3 is built from 13 residues. The V end was cut by 0 bases, the J end by 5 bases, with 9 bases between. The CDR3 protein is CASSLGLTDEQYF. The DNA for the CDR3 is TGTGCCAGCAGCTTGGGGCTTACTGACGAGCAGTACTTC. Based on the CDR3 plus reference TRBV5-6 and TRBJ2-7, the full variable domain is DAGVTQSPTHLIKTRGQQVTLRCSPKSGHDTVSWYQQALGQGPQFIFQYYEEEERQRGNFPDRFSGHQFPNYSSELNVNALLLGDSALYLCASSLGLTDEQYFGPGTRLTVT.

The V call is TRBV6-5, the J call TRBJ1-5; D perhaps matches TRBD1 (5 bases). The V end was cut by 11 bases, the J end by 5 bases, with 16 bases between. Germline V lookup: CDR1 MNHEY, CDR2 SVGAGI. The CDR3 is 13 amino acids. CDR3 DNA sequence: TGTGCCTCCGTACCCGGGACCTATCAGCCCCAGCATTTT. Translated, it gives CASVPGTYQPQHF.

The V and J genes are TRBV7-2 and TRBJ2-7; D tentatively fits TRBD1 or TRBD2 (5 bases each). Trimming removed 1 base from V and 2 bases from J, with 9 bases in between. The CDR3 has 14 amino acids. The germline V gene has CDR1 SGHTA and CDR2 FQGNSA. CDR3 sequence: CASSLVGGTYEQYF. As DNA, the CDR3 is TGTGCCAGCAGCTTAGTTGGGGGAACCTACGAGCAGTACTTC.

CDR3 region: CATGGGTRHNEQFF. In DNA, the CDR3 is TGTGCCACCGGGGGGGGGACTCGCCACAATGAGCAGTTCTTC. This chain uses TRBV24-1 with TRBJ2-1; TRBD2 matches at 7 bases. The CDR3 loop spans 14 amino acids. Germline loops: CDR1 KGHDR, CDR2 SFDVKD. V gave up 9 bases and J gave up 5 bases; unmatched junction bases: 9.

The V gene is TRBV30, the J gene TRBJ2-2, with D unclear. Deletions cut 5 bases from V and 5 bases from J, with 6 bases between. The CDR3 consists of 11 residues. Germline-derived CDR1 and CDR2 are GTSNPN and SVGIG (reference sequence). CDR3 DNA sequence: TGTGCCTGGGCCCTAACCGGGGAGCTGTTTTTT. Translation: CAWALTGELFF.

V usage is TRBV18 and J usage is TRBJ1-4; possible D gene TRBD1, 5 bases. The V end lost 5 bases, the J end lost 4 bases, and 8 bases lay between the germline ends. The CDR3 has 13 residues. Germline lookup yields CDR1 KGHSH and CDR2 LQKENI. For the CDR3, the DNA is TGTGCCAGCTCAGGGGACCTTAATGAAAAACTGTTTTTT. Amino acid sequence: CASSGDLNEKLFF.

Only one count was recorded for this clone. The chain joins TRBV4-2 to TRBJ2-6; D uncertain. CDR1 is LGHNA, CDR2 YNFKEQ, per germline. The germline V and J ends were trimmed by 0 bases and 0 bases, with 12 bases remaining between them. The CDR3 totals 18 residues. The CDR3, as DNA: TGTGCCAGCAGCCAAGATTTACAGATCAGCTCTGGGGCCAACGTCCTGACTTTC. It specifies CASSQDLQISSGANVLTF.

This chain connects TRBV27 to TRBJ2-4; D not certain. Trimming took 2 bases from V and 7 from J, leaving 12 bases between them. From germline, CDR1 is MNHEY and CDR2 SMNVEV (reference sequence). The CDR3 covers 14 residues. The CDR3 sequence is CASSLRESKNIQYF. In DNA, the CDR3 is TGTGCCAGCAGTTTAAGGGAAAGTAAGAACATTCAGTACTTC.

This clone was detected only a few times. V is TRBV4-2 and J is TRBJ2-1; D assignment may be TRBD1 or TRBD2 (5 bases each). Germline values: CDR1 LGHNA, CDR2 YNFKEQ. Between the trimmed V and J ends, which lost 0 bases and 7 bases, there was a span of 10 bases. There are 14 residues in the CDR3. The CDR3, as DNA: TGTGCCAGCAGCCAAGACTGGGGACCTAATGAGCAGTTCTTC. It yields the protein CASSQDWGPNEQFF.

The V gene is TRBV10-3, the J gene TRBJ1-1; D remains ambiguous. Trimming cost V 3 bases and J 0 bases, with 11 bases left between them. The V gene's germline CDR1 is ENHRY and CDR2 SYGVKD. The CDR3 length is 15 residues. DNA of the CDR3: TGTGCCATCAGTGAATTGAGGCCCATGAACACTGAAGCTTTCTTT. Its translation is CAISELRPMNTEAFF.

V is TRBV9 and J is TRBJ1-2; 7 bases align to TRBD1. The CDR3 spans 14 residues. Trimming cost V 0 bases and J 12 bases; bases outside gene matches: 11. Germline V gene lookup returns CDR1 SGDLS and CDR2 YYNGEE. CDR3 in DNA: TGTGCCAGCAGCGTAGGATCGGAGGGGGCAGGGAACACCTTC. It specifies CASSVGSEGAGNTF.

The genes are TRBV18 and TRBJ2-2; D is unclear. V dropped 2 bases and J dropped 6 bases, with 7 bases sitting between them. This CDR3 has 13 amino acids. Germline assignment: CDR1 KGHSH and CDR2 LQKENI. The DNA for the CDR3 is TGTGCCAGCTCACCAATGGGTGCCGGGGAGCTGTTTTTT. Protein: CASSPMGAGELFF.

This clone has only one observation. V and J are TRBV19 and TRBJ1-5, with unresolved D. V was pared by 6 bases and J by 3 bases, with 18 bases between. Per the germline V gene, CDR1 is LNHDA and CDR2 is SQIVND (reference sequence). The CDR3 loop spans 16 amino acids. The CDR3, as DNA: TGTGCCAGTAGCGGGGTACGCCGGGGAACCAATCAGCCCCAGCATTTT. It codes for CASSGVRRGTNQPQHF. The full variable domain, completed using reference TRBV19 and TRBJ1-5, is DGGITQSPKYLFRKEGQNVTLSCEQNLNHDAMYWYRQDPGQGLRLIYYSQIVNDFQKGDIAEGYSVSREKKESFPLTVTSAQKNPTAFYLCASSGVRRGTNQPQHFGDGTRLSIL.